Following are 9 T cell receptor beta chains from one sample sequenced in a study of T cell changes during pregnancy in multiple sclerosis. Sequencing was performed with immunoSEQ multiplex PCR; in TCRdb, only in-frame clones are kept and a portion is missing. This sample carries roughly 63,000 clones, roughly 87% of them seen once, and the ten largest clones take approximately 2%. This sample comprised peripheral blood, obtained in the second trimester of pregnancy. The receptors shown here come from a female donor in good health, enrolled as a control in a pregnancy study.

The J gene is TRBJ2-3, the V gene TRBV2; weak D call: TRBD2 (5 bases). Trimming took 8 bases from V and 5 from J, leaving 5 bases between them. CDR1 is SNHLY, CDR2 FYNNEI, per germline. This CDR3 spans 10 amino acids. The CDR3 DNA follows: TGTGCCAGCGGAGGAGATACGCAGTATTTT. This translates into CASGGDTQYF.

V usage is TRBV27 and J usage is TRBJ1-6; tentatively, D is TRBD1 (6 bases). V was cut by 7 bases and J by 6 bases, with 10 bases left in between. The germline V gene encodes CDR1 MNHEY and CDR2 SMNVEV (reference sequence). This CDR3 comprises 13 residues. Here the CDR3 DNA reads TGTGCCAGCAACGACAGGTCTAATTCACCCCTCCACTTT. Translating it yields CASNDRSNSPLHF.

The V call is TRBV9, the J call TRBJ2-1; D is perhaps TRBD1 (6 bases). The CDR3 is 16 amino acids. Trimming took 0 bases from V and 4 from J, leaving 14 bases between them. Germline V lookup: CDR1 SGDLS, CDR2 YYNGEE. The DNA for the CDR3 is TGTGCCAGCAGCGTAGCCGGGACAAGGACATACAATGAGCAGTTCTTC. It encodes CASSVAGTRTYNEQFF.

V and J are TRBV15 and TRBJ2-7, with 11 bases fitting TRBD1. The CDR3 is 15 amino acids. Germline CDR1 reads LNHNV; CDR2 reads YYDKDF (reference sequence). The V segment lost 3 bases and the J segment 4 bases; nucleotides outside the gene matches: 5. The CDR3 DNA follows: TGTGCCACCAGCAGGTGGACAGGGGGCCTGTACGAGCAGTACTTC. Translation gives CATSRWTGGLYEQYF.

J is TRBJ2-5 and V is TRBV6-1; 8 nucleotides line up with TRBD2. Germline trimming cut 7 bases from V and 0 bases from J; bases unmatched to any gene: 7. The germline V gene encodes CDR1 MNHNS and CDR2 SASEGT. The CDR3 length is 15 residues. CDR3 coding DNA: TGTGCCAGCATATCGGGAGGGCGAAACCAAGAGACCCAGTACTTC. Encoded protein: CASISGGRNQETQYF.

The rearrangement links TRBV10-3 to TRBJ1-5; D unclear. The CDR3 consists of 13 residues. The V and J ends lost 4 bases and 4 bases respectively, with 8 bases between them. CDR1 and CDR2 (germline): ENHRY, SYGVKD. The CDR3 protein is CAISGIGNQPQHF. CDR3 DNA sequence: TGTGCCATCAGTGGCATCGGGAATCAGCCCCAGCATTTT.

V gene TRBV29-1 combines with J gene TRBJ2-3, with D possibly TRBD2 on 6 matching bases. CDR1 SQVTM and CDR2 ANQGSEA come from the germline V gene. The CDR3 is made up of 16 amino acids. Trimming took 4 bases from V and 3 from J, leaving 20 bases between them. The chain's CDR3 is CSVAGGERGGTDTQYF. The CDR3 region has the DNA TGCAGCGTTGCCGGGGGAGAGCGTGGCGGAACAGATACGCAGTATTTT.

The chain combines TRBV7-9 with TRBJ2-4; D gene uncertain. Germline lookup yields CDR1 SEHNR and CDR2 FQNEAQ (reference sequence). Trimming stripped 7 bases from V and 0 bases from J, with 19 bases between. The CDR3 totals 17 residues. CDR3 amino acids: CASTDGGALLAKNIQYF. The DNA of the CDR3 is TGTGCCAGCACTGATGGTGGAGCCCTGCTAGCCAAAAACATTCAGTACTTC.

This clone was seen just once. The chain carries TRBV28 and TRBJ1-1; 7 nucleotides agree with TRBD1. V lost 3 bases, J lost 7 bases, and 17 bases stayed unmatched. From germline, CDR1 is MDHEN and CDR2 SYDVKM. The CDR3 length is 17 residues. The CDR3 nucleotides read TGTGCCAGCAGTTTTGGGTGGCCAGGGGGAGTAGCTGTTGAAGCTTTCTTT. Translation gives CASSFGWPGGVAVEAFF.